Listed below are T cell receptor beta chains from one sample, sequenced in a study of shared clonotypes between healthy human individuals. Profiled with immunoSEQ multiplex PCR; TCRdb holds only in-frame clones, not every one. The table records under 2.5 million clones, under 95% of them present only once. Sequenced sample: naive CD4+ T cells from PBMCs. The receptors come from a man in his late teens or twenties in good health. Some clones in this sample may be carry-over from other donors' samples. CDR3s include the opening cysteine and the closing phenylalanine or tryptophan. The D gene is left open where the match is weak. Not all rows give a size; the values are once, few, many and, for expanded clones, a class.

d_call	clone_size	j_call	v_call	cdr3_nt	cdr3_aa
.	.	TRBJ1-2	TRBV5-1	TGCGCCAGCAGCTTGCTTTCGGTTGGGCATGGCTACACCTTC	CASSLLSVGHGYTF
.	few	TRBJ2-7	TRBV7-2	TGTGCCAGCAGCTTTCAGGCCTCCAACGAGCAGTACTTC	CASSFQASNEQYF
TRBD1	.	TRBJ2-7	TRBV5-6	TGTGCCAGCAGCTTGGTCCAGGGGGATTCCTACGAGCAGTACTTC	CASSLVQGDSYEQYF
.	.	TRBJ1-5	TRBV6-5	TGTGCCAGCAGTTTGGGGTTCAGCAATCAGCCCCAGCATTTT	CASSLGFSNQPQHF
.	.	TRBJ2-1	TRBV7-3	TGTGCCAGCAGCTTATGGGGAAATGAGCAGTTCTTC	CASSLWGNEQFF
.	.	TRBJ2-7	TRBV28	TGTGCCAGCAGTCTCATGGTGGACCGATTCACCTCCTACGAGCAGTACTTC	CASSLMVDRFTSYEQYF
TRBD1	once	TRBJ1-1	TRBV27	TGTGCCAGCAGTTTAAGACAGGGGACGAACACTGAAGCTTTCTTT	CASSLRQGTNTEAFF
.	.	TRBJ1-1	TRBV5-1	TGCGCCAGCAGCTTGGTTGGGGTTAGCATGAACACTGAAGCTTTCTTT	CASSLVGVSMNTEAFF
TRBD2	.	TRBJ2-1	TRBV27	TGTGCCAGCAGTTTATATCGAGCGGGAGGCTTGGGGAATGAGCAGTTCTTC	CASSLYRAGGLGNEQFF
.	.	TRBJ2-3	TRBV9	TGTGCCAGCAGCGTAGCTATTTACCCCCCAGGAATGGATACGCAGTATTTT	CASSVAIYPPGMDTQYF
.	.	TRBJ1-2	TRBV16	TGTGCCAGCAGTCCAAGGGCCAGGGCTGTTTATGGCTACACCTTC	CASSPRARAVYGYTF
TRBD2	.	TRBJ2-1	TRBV5-1	TGCGCCAGCAGCTTGGGGACTAGCGGGTCTAATGAGCAGTTCTTC	CASSLGTSGSNEQFF
.	once	TRBJ1-1	TRBV7-8	TGTGCCAGCAGCTTAGGGAACATGAACACTGAAGCTTTCTTT	CASSLGNMNTEAFF
.	.	TRBJ2-7	TRBV11-2	TGTGCCAGCAGCGCCGGCCAGGCGTACTACGAGCAGTACTTC	CASSAGQAYYEQYF
TRBD2	.	TRBJ2-5	TRBV6-1	TGTGCCAGCAGGGCGGGAGGATCAGCGGAGACCCAGTACTTC	CASRAGGSAETQYF
TRBD1	.	TRBJ2-5	TRBV10-3	TGTGCCATCAGTACCCAGACAGGGGGCCAAGAGACCCAGTACTTC	CAISTQTGGQETQYF
.	.	TRBJ1-1	TRBV6-5	TGTGCCAGCAGTTACGGGACGGGTTCCACTGAAGCTTTCTTT	CASSYGTGSTEAFF
TRBD2	.	TRBJ2-3	TRBV6-6	TGTGCCAGCTCCGGGTCGGGAGGGCCCCAAGATACGCAGTATTTT	CASSGSGGPQDTQYF
.	.	TRBJ1-5	TRBV19	TGTGCCAGTAGATTGGGGTTTAGCAATCAGCCCCAGCATTTT	CASRLGFSNQPQHF
TRBD2	.	TRBJ2-1	TRBV5-1	TGCGCCAGCAGCCGGGCAAGCGGGAACTACAATGAGCAGTTCTTC	CASSRASGNYNEQFF
.	.	TRBJ2-2	TRBV5-1	TGCGCCAGCAGACCCGGGACGAACACCGGGGAGCTGTTTTTT	CASRPGTNTGELFF
TRBD2	.	TRBJ2-3	TRBV7-2	TGTGCCAGCAGCTCTAGCGGGACTCGGACAGATACGCAGTATTTT	CASSSSGTRTDTQYF
TRBD1	.	TRBJ2-2	TRBV7-9	TGTGCCAGCAGCTTAGATAGAGGACAGGGAGGAACCGGGGAGCTGTTTTTT	CASSLDRGQGGTGELFF
.	few	TRBJ2-2	TRBV29-1	TGCAGCGTTGAGTGGGGCACCGGGGAGCTGTTTTTT	CSVEWGTGELFF
.	.	TRBJ2-1	TRBV14	TGTGCCAGCAGCCCCCCGCTAGCGCCGAAATCCAATGAGCAGTTCTTC	CASSPPLAPKSNEQFF
TRBD2	.	TRBJ2-1	TRBV4-2	TGTGCCAGCAGCCAGGACATAGCGGGAGGGCCCTATGGTGAGCAGTTCTTC	CASSQDIAGGPYGEQFF
TRBD2	.	TRBJ2-7	TRBV5-4	TGTGCCAGCAGCTTGCCGGGACTAGCGGGAGGGGAGCAGTACTTC	CASSLPGLAGGEQYF
.	few	TRBJ1-1	TRBV7-2	TGTGCCAGCAGCCCGTACCTAGGGGGGAGAGGGGGCACTGAAGCTTTCTTT	CASSPYLGGRGGTEAFF
.	.	TRBJ2-3	TRBV28	TGTGCCAGCAGCGAGAGCACAGATACGCAGTATTTT	CASSESTDTQYF
TRBD2	.	TRBJ2-7	TRBV6-6	TGTGCCAGCCACGGCGGGAGGGCGGGCGAGCAGTACTTC	CASHGGRAGEQYF
.	.	TRBJ2-1	TRBV10-1	TGCGCCAGCAGTCCAGGACTCTCAAGATACAATGAGCAGTTCTTC	CASSPGLSRYNEQFF